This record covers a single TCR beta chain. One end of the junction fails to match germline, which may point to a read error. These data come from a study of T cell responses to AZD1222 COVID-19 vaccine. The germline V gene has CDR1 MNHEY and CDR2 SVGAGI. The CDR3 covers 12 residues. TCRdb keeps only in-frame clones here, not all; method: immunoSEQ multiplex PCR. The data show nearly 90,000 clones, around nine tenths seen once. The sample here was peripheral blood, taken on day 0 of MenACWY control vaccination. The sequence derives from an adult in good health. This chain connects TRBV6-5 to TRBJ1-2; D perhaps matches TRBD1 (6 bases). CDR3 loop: CLTRGGNYGYTF. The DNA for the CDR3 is TGCCTAACTCGGGGGGGCAACTATGGCTACACCTTC.